These T cell receptor beta chains were read from a single sample in a study of T cells in Graves' hyperthyroidism and ophthalmopathy. TCRdb used MiXCR to reprocess the multiplex PCR reads, holding one entry per CDR3 protein. The sample lists around 350,000 distinct CDR3 sequences; about 13% were seen once. The sample taken for sequencing was blood. The source is a woman aged 18-30 years with Graves' hyperthyroidism. The CDR3 runs from the conserved cysteine through the conserved F or W. The D gene is left open where the match is weak. Size is stated for part of the rows, as once, few or many counts, or as a class when the clone is expanded.

TRBV27	.	many	TRBJ1-2	CASSYLVEGAGYTF	TGTGCCAGCAGTTACCTTGTGGAAGGGGCGGGCTACACCTTC
TRBV11-3	TRBD1	many	TRBJ2-1	CASSPGADRAGNEQFF	TGTGCCAGCAGCCCCGGAGCCGACAGGGCGGGCAATGAGCAGTTCTTC
TRBV3-1	.	.	TRBJ2-4	CASSQGGKNIQYF	TGTGCCAGCAGCCAAGGCGGGAAAAACATTCAGTACTTC
TRBV10-3	TRBD2	few	TRBJ2-7	CAISLAGYEQYF	TGTGCCATCTCCCTAGCGGGTTACGAGCAGTACTTC
TRBV6-1	.	.	TRBJ1-1	CASSQGYRMNTEAFF	TGTGCCAGCAGCCAGGGGTATAGGATGAACACTGAAGCTTTCTTT
TRBV3-1	.	many	TRBJ1-1	CASSQGPTLAFF	TGTGCCAGCAGCCAAGGCCCCACCTTAGCTTTCTTT
TRBV27	.	many	TRBJ1-1	CASVGPVTEAFF	TGTGCCAGCGTCGGGCCAGTGACTGAAGCTTTCTTT
TRBV20-1	.	many	TRBJ2-7	CSARDLGSPSGQYF	TGCAGTGCTAGAGATCTCGGTTCACCCTCTGGGCAGTACTTC
TRBV3-1	TRBD1	.	TRBJ2-4	CASSLGTGGVWSIQYF	TGTGCCAGCAGCCTTGGGACAGGGGGCGTTTGGAGCATTCAGTACTTC
TRBV28	TRBD2	many	TRBJ2-4	CASSTYLAGGVGKNIQYF	TGTGCCAGCAGTACCTATCTAGCGGGGGGAGTTGGCAAAAACATTCAGTACTTC